The 29 T cell receptor beta chains presented below share a single source sample, sequenced in a study of T cells of healthy individuals. TCRdb recomputed calls from the 5' RACE reads with MiXCR, one row per CDR3 protein. Among 50,000 to 55,000 distinct CDR3 sequences, approximately 14% were seen once, and the ten largest hold approximately 16%. The receptors shown here come from a human donor in good health.

This clonotype was found a few times. The J gene is TRBJ1-5, the V gene TRBV20-1, with 8 bases aligning to TRBD1. The junction had 6 bases not matched to a gene; V was cut back by 4 bases and J by 4 bases. CDR3 size: 14 residues. The germline CDR1 and CDR2 sequences are DFQATT and SNEGSKA (reference sequence). Here the CDR3 DNA reads TGCAGTGCTACCGGGACAGGCCGGAATCAGCCCCAGCATTTT. Translated: CSATGTGRNQPQHF.

This clonotype was observed many times. This chain uses TRBV2 with TRBJ1-2; no reliable D call. V lost 1 base, J lost 4 bases, and 7 bases lay in between. The CDR3 contains 13 residues. CDR1 and CDR2 from the germline V gene are SNHLY and FYNNEI. Here the CDR3 DNA reads TGTGCCAGCAGTGAAGAACACGTCTATGGCTACACCTTC. Translating gives CASSEEHVYGYTF. Complete variable domain (other parts from reference TRBV2 and TRBJ1-2): EPEVTQTPSHQVTQMGQEVILRCVPISNHLYFYWYRQILGQKVEFLVSFYNNEISEKSEIFDDQFSVERPDGSNFTLKIRSTKLEDSAMYFCASSEEHVYGYTFGSGTRLTVV.

This clonotype showed up many times. The rearrangement joins TRBV13 to TRBJ2-7; 9 bases are shared with TRBD2. The CDR3 is 14 residues long. The germline V gene has CDR1 PRHDT and CDR2 FYEKMQ (reference sequence). V trimming: 3 bases; J trimming: 7 bases; junction bases outside the gene matches: 7. CDR3 loop: CASSLDGGRVEQYF. The CDR3 bases are TGTGCCAGCAGCTTGGATGGCGGGAGGGTTGAGCAGTACTTC.

This clonotype occurred many times. The chain recombines TRBV10-3 with TRBJ1-1; a possible D gene is TRBD1 (6 bases). Trimming stripped 6 bases from V and 3 bases from J, with 20 bases between. Looked up from germline, CDR1 is ENHRY and CDR2 is SYGVKD. This CDR3 has 16 amino acids. CDR3 loop: CAISPGTPPRDTEAFF. In DNA, the CDR3 is TGTGCCATCAGCCCGGGGACACCCCCTAGGGACACTGAAGCTTTCTTT.

This clonotype was recorded a few times. Sequence at one end of the junction differs from germline and may be a read error. This chain uses TRBV15 with TRBJ2-1; TRBD2 agrees at 7 bases. This CDR3 has 13 residues. CDR1 is LNHNV, CDR2 YYDKDF, per germline (reference sequence). CDR3 residues: CATSRARLAPRVF. The CDR3 DNA is TGTGCCACCAGCAGAGCAAGACTAGCTCCGAGAGTCTTC.

The chain links TRBV7-2 to TRBJ1-5, with TRBD1 as a possible D gene (6 bases). Trimming removed 5 bases at V and 6 bases at J, with 11 bases between. Per the germline V gene, CDR1 is SGHTA and CDR2 is FQGNSA. The CDR3 extends over 13 amino acids. The CDR3 sequence: CASSPQGSQPQHF. CDR3 nucleotide sequence: TGTGCCAGCAGCCCACAGGGTTCTCAGCCCCAGCATTTT.

This clonotype was seen only a few times. The rearrangement joins TRBV4-1 to TRBJ2-1, with D maybe TRBD2 (5 bases). Germline CDR1 and CDR2: MGHRA and YSYEKL. This CDR3 region has 16 residues. With 4 bases removed from V and 4 bases from J, the gap between germline ends came to 17 bases. In DNA, the CDR3 is TGCGCCAGCAGCCCCCTTGACGGGGAAGATTACAATGAGCAGTTCTTC. It encodes CASSPLDGEDYNEQFF.

This sequence joins TRBV11-2 and TRBJ2-3; 7 bases are shared with TRBD1. In germline, CDR1 is SGHAT, CDR2 FQNNGV. Losses at the gene ends were 5 bases for V and 2 bases for J; bases not matched to a gene: 7. The CDR3 is made up of 15 amino acids. The CDR3 DNA is TGTGCCAGCAGCCAGACAGGGAGCGACACAGATACGCAGTATTTT. This encodes CASSQTGSDTDTQYF.

By its share, this clonotype is medium-sized. This sequence joins TRBV7-2 and TRBJ2-3; the D gene is possibly TRBD2 (6 bases). V was shortened by 2 bases and J by 2 bases, with 11 bases between the two germline ends. CDR3 size: 15 residues. CDR1 SGHTA and CDR2 FQGNSA come from the germline V gene. The CDR3 is CASSLWASATDTQYF. The CDR3 coding sequence is TGTGCCAGCAGCTTATGGGCTAGCGCCACAGATACGCAGTATTTT. The whole variable domain, remainder taken from reference TRBV7-2 and TRBJ2-3, is GAGVSQSPSNKVTEKGKDVELRCDPISGHTALYWYRQSLGQGLEFLIYFQGNSAPDKSGLPSDRFSAERTGGSVSTLTIQRTQQEDSAVYLCASSLWASATDTQYFGPGTRLTVL.

This clonotype was counted many times. Written as DNA, the CDR3 is TGTGCCAGCAGCCAAGAGGGGCGGCGAGGCTACACCTTC. This gives the protein CASSQEGRRGYTF. This rearrangement joins TRBV7-2 to TRBJ1-2; D is possibly TRBD1 (5 bases). There are 13 residues in the CDR3. Trimming removed 5 bases at V and 8 bases at J, with 15 bases between. Germline-derived CDR1 and CDR2 are SGHTA and FQGNSA.

Notes on this clonotype: A much larger clone lies one base from this, so it may be a read error. The gene calls are TRBV5-1 and TRBJ1-4; D gene ambiguous. The CDR3 is made up of 16 amino acids. Germline V gene sequence: CDR1 SGHRS, CDR2 YFSETQ. The ends were cut back, 4 bases at V and 6 bases at J, with 19 bases in the middle. The CDR3 is CASSQNTQWADEKLFF. DNA for the CDR3: TGCGCCAGCAGCCAAAATACGCAGTGGGCAGATGAAAAACTGTTTTTT.

This clonotype occurred many times. This sequence joins TRBV7-9 and TRBJ2-1; TRBD2 matches 12 bases. Per the germline V gene, CDR1 is SEHNR and CDR2 is FQNEAQ (reference sequence). J lost 4 bases, V lost 5 bases, and 3 bases had no gene match. The CDR3 spans 15 residues. DNA of the CDR3: TGTGCCAGCAGCCCTAGCGGGGGGGGTTACAATGAGCAGTTCTTC. Translating it yields CASSPSGGGYNEQFF.

At least ten counts were recorded for this clonotype. The CDR3: CSVETSGVIEQFF. CDR3 nucleotides: TGCAGCGTTGAAACTAGCGGGGTTATTGAGCAGTTCTTC. The chain uses TRBV29-1 and TRBJ2-1; 10 nucleotides agree with TRBD2. The CDR3 has 13 amino acids. Trimming removed 2 bases from V and 9 bases from J; junction bases left unmatched: 4. The germline V gene encodes CDR1 SQVTM and CDR2 ANQGSEA.

V is TRBV6-5 and J is TRBJ1-5; possible D gene TRBD1, 6 bases. The ends were cut back, 6 bases at V and 3 bases at J, with 15 bases in the middle. Per the germline V gene, CDR1 is MNHEY and CDR2 is SVGAGI. There are 15 residues in the CDR3. The CDR3 region is CASRIYRDNNQPQHF. The CDR3 region has the DNA TGTGCCAGCAGGATATACCGGGACAACAATCAGCCCCAGCATTTT.

V usage is TRBV6-2 or TRBV6-3 and J usage is TRBJ2-7; TRBD2 might be the D (5 bases). The CDR3 is 12 amino acids. V dropped 6 bases and J dropped 5 bases, with 11 bases sitting between them. Germline V gene data show CDR1 as MNHEY and CDR2 as SVGEGT. The CDR3 DNA is TGTGCCAGCAGCCGATCCGGGGACGAGCAGTACTTC. This encodes CASSRSGDEQYF.

At least ten counts were recorded for this clonotype. The chain couples TRBV6-5 to TRBJ2-3; D gene unclear. CDR1 MNHEY and CDR2 SVGAGI come from the germline V gene. The CDR3 consists of 15 residues. Trimming shortened V by 2 bases and J by 2 bases, and 11 bases separated the two germline ends. CDR3 loop: CASSYKGEYTDTQYF. In DNA, the CDR3 is TGTGCCAGCAGTTACAAGGGCGAATACACAGATACGCAGTATTTT.

The rearrangement links TRBV28 to TRBJ2-5; 9 bases match TRBD2. The CDR3 runs 17 residues. The ends lost 2 bases at V and 5 bases at J; junction bases unmatched: 12. Germline V gives CDR1 MDHEN, CDR2 SYDVKM. Here the CDR3 DNA reads TGTGCCAGCAGTTTAGGCCTAGCGGGGTCGGTAGAGGAGACCCAGTACTTC. This encodes CASSLGLAGSVEETQYF. Full variable domain (remainder filled in from reference TRBV28 and TRBJ2-5): DVKVTQSSRYLVKRTGEKVFLECVQDMDHENMFWYRQDPGLGLRLIYFSYDVKMKEKGDIPEGYSVSREKKERFSLILESASTNQTSMYLCASSLGLAGSVEETQYFGPGTRLLVL.

This clonotype was observed a few times. This chain uses TRBV6-2 or TRBV6-3 with TRBJ1-5, with a tentative D call TRBD1 (6 bases). Germline V gives CDR1 MNHEY, CDR2 SVGEGT. V was cut by 10 bases and J by 0 bases, with 13 bases left in between. This CDR3 region has 14 residues. The CDR3 sequence: CATTDSPSNQPQHF. The CDR3 bases are TGTGCCACCACGGACAGCCCTAGCAATCAGCCCCAGCATTTT.

The chain recombines TRBV5-1 with TRBJ2-7; D possibly corresponds to TRBD1 (6 bases). CDR3 length equals 14 residues. Trimming shortened V by 1 base and J by 1 base, and 9 bases separated the two germline ends. The V gene's germline CDR1 is SGHRS and CDR2 YFSETQ. CDR3 residues: CASSLNGQSYEQYF. The CDR3, as DNA: TGCGCCAGCAGCTTGAACGGACAGTCCTACGAGCAGTACTTC.

This clonotype was counted ten times or more. The rearrangement uses TRBV29-1 and TRBJ2-4; 7 nucleotides align to TRBD2. CDR3 length: 15 residues. Germline V gene sequence: CDR1 SQVTM, CDR2 ANQGSEA. The junction had 7 bases not matched to a gene; V was cut back by 4 bases and J by 1 base. CDR3 bases: TGCAGCGTTGGCATAGGGCGGGGGGCCAAAAACATTCAGTACTTC. This sequence encodes CSVGIGRGAKNIQYF.

At least ten counts were recorded for this clonotype. The chain uses TRBV12-3 or TRBV12-4 and TRBJ1-3; D gene uncertain. The CDR3 loop spans 14 amino acids. V was shortened by 4 bases and J by 3 bases, with 10 bases between the two germline ends. The CDR3 protein is CASSYGNDGNTIYF. CDR3 nucleotide sequence: TGTGCCAGCAGTTATGGCAACGATGGAAACACCATATATTTT.

The chain is built from TRBV7-3 and TRBJ2-7; 8 bases align to TRBD1. Looked up from germline, CDR1 is SGHTA and CDR2 is FQGTGA. The CDR3 length is 13 residues. J gave up 7 bases and V 5 bases, and 7 bases lay outside the gene matches. The CDR3 sequence: CASSMTGAGEQYF. Written as DNA, the CDR3 is TGTGCCAGCAGCATGACAGGGGCAGGGGAGCAGTACTTC.

This chain's CDR3 is CATSARGGTAYNEQFF. The CDR3, as DNA: TGTGCCACCAGTGCCCGGGGCGGGACAGCCTACAATGAGCAGTTCTTC. This chain joins TRBV24-1 and TRBJ2-1; D may be TRBD1 (7 bases). V lost 5 bases and J lost 2, with 15 bases in between. Per germline, CDR1 KGHDR and CDR2 SFDVKD. The CDR3 extends over 16 amino acids.

This clonotype has ten or more counts. The rearrangement joins TRBV11-2 to TRBJ2-5; the D is unclear. V lost 1 base and J 5 bases, leaving 5 bases between the germline ends. The length of the CDR3 is 12 residues. Germline CDR1 is SGHAT and CDR2 is FQNNGV. The CDR3 loop reads CASSLAPETQYF. The DNA for the CDR3 is TGTGCCAGCAGCTTAGCCCCTGAGACCCAGTACTTC.

This rearrangement joins TRBV7-8 to TRBJ2-5, with TRBD1 matching over 7 bases. The CDR3 is made up of 14 amino acids. J lost 2 bases, V lost 3 bases, and 3 bases had no gene match. The germline CDR1 and CDR2 sequences are SGHVS and FQNEAQ. The CDR3 DNA sequence: TGTGCCAGCAGCTTCCAGGGGGTACAAGAGACCCAGTACTTC. The encoded protein is CASSFQGVQETQYF. Filled out from reference TRBV7-8 and TRBJ2-5, the complete variable domain reads GAGVSQSPRYKVAKRGQDVALRCDPISGHVSLFWYQQALGQGPEFLTYFQNEAQLDKSGLPSDRFFAERPEGSVSTLKIQRTQQEDSAVYLCASSFQGVQETQYFGPGTRLLVL.

The table lists this clonotype with many counts. J is TRBJ2-7 and V is TRBV27; 7 positions match TRBD2. After removal of 7 bases from V and 2 bases from J, the junction contained 14 bases not matched to a gene. The CDR3 has 16 residues. CDR1 and CDR2 (germline): MNHEY, SMNVEV (reference sequence). As DNA, the CDR3 is TGTGCCAGCATCATAAAGCGGGAACTTGCCCCCTACGAGCAGTACTTC. This sequence encodes CASIIKRELAPYEQYF.

The chain combines TRBV4-3 with TRBJ1-5; D gene unclear. The V end was cut by 3 bases, the J end by 9 bases, with 12 bases between. This CDR3 is 13 amino acids long. From germline, CDR1 is LGHNA and CDR2 YSLEER. CDR3 DNA sequence: TGCGCCAGCAGCCAGTACCGAGGATCGCCCCAGCATTTT. It yields the protein CASSQYRGSPQHF.

This clonotype was seen many times. The genes are TRBV7-9 and TRBJ2-7; D remains ambiguous. V lost 4 bases and J lost 4, with 11 bases in between. The germline gives CDR1 SEHNR, CDR2 FQNEAQ (reference sequence). The CDR3 runs 13 residues. The DNA of the CDR3 is TGTGCCAGCAGCTCACTGGAGTGGTACGAGCAGTACTTC. It codes for CASSSLEWYEQYF.

The V gene is TRBV5-6, the J gene TRBJ1-5; D remains ambiguous. V dropped 2 bases and J dropped 4 bases, with 13 bases sitting between them. Germline V gene data show CDR1 as SGHDT and CDR2 as YYEEEE. The CDR3 is 15 amino acids. CDR3 loop: CASSFYRTGNQPQHF. CDR3 nucleotides: TGTGCCAGCAGCTTCTACCGGACGGGGAATCAGCCCCAGCATTTT.